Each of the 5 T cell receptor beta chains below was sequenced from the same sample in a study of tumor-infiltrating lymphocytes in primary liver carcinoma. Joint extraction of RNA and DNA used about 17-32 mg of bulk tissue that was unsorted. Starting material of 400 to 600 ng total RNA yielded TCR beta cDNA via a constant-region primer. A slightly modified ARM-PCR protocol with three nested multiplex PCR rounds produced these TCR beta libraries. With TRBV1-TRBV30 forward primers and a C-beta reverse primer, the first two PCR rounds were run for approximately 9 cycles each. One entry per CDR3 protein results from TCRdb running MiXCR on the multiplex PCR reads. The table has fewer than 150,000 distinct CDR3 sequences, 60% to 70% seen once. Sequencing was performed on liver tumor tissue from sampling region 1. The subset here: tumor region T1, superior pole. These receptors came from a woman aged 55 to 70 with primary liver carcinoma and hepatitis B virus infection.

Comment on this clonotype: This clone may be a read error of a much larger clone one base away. This chain's CDR3 is CASGYDSGMYEQYF. CDR3 DNA sequence: TGTGCCAGCGGTTACGATTCAGGGATGTACGAGCAGTACTTC. The chain is built from TRBV6-6 and TRBJ2-7; perhaps TRBD1 as D (5 bases). CDR3 length equals 14 residues. Germline V gene sequence: CDR1 MNHNY, CDR2 SVGAGI (reference sequence).

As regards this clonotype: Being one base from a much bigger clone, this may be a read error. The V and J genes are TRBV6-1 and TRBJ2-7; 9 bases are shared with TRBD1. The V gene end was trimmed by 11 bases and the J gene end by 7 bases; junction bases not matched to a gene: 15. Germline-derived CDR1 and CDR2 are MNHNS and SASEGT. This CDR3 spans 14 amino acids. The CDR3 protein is CAGNRDRASGEQYF. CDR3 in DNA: TGTGCCGGCAATAGGGACAGGGCCTCGGGTGAGCAGTACTTC.

This CDR3 is CASRPGTGEADTQYF. The CDR3 DNA is TGTGCCAGTAGGCCCGGGACAGGGGAAGCAGATACGCAGTATTTT. The J gene is TRBJ2-3, the V gene TRBV6-5, with TRBD1 identical over 10 bases. The ends lost 9 bases at V and 4 bases at J; junction bases unmatched: 10. Germline V lookup: CDR1 MNHEY, CDR2 SVGAGI. This CDR3 has 15 amino acids.

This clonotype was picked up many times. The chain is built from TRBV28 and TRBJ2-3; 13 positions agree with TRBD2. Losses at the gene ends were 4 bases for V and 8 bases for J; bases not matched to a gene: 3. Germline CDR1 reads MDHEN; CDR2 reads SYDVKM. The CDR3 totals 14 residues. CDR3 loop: CASSSGLAGATQYF. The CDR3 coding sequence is TGTGCCAGCAGTTCCGGACTAGCGGGAGCTACGCAGTATTTT.

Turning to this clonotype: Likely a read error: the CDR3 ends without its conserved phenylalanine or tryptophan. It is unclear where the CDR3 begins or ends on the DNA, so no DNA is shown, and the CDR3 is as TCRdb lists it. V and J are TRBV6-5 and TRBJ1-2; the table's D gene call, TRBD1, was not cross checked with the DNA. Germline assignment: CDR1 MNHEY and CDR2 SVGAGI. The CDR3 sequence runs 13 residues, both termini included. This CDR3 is CASRPDRGLGYTL.